A selection of T cell receptor beta chains follows, all from one sample in a study of T-cell reconstitution after alpha-beta-depleted transplantation in children. TCRdb re-called the PCR reads with MiXCR, one entry per CDR3 protein. In the table there are about 210,000 distinct CDR3 sequences, approximately 15% of which are singletons. The sequencing here drew on PBMCs, mostly from graft donor cells, taken 360 days after TCRalphabeta/CD19-depleted stem cell transplant. These TCRs come from a male patient aged 2-15 years who had a stem cell transplant for acute lymphoblastic leukemia, so the T cells may come from the graft donor. CDR3s include the opening cysteine and the closing phenylalanine or tryptophan. D genes are given only for firm matches. For some rows the clone size is stated as once, few or many, or as a class when expanded; others skip it.

abundance | d_gene | j_gene | v_gene | CDR3nt | CDR3aa
few | TRBD1 | TRBJ1-3 | TRBV9 | TGTGCCAGCAGCGCCGAACAGGGGGCGCTGAATGGAAACACCATATATTTT | CASSAEQGALNGNTIYF
. | TRBD2 | TRBJ2-1 | TRBV4-3 | TGCGCCAGCAGTCAGAGCGGGGGGGTTTACAATGAGCAGTTCTTC | CASSQSGGVYNEQFF
few | . | TRBJ1-2 | TRBV10-3 | TGTGCCATCAGTGGCCCGGGTGGCTACACCTTC | CAISGPGGYTF
. | TRBD1 | TRBJ1-5 | TRBV7-2 | TGTGCCAGCAGCTTAGGTGTATACAGGGGGCAGGGACAGCCCCAGCATTTT | CASSLGVYRGQGQPQHF
few | . | TRBJ2-5 | TRBV5-1 | TGCGCCAGCAGCTCCGGGCAGGGGGGGACAGAGACCCAGTACTTC | CASSSGQGGTETQYF
few | . | TRBJ2-6 | TRBV28 | TGTGCCAGCAGAGTAACAGGGTCTGGGGCCAACGTCCTGACTTTC | CASRVTGSGANVLTF
. | TRBD2 | TRBJ2-7 | TRBV18 | TGTGCCAGCTCACCTTCGGGGGGCTACGAGCAGTACTTC | CASSPSGGYEQYF
. | . | TRBJ2-1 | TRBV20-1 | TGCAGTGCCCCGAACGAGGGGGAATTGTACAATGAGCAGTTCTTC | CSAPNEGELYNEQFF
. | . | TRBJ1-4 | TRBV4-3 | TGCGCCAGCAGCCAAGAAACGGGGAAAGGTGGTGAAAAACTGTTTTTT | CASSQETGKGGEKLFF
many | . | TRBJ2-7 | TRBV10-3 | TGTGCCATCAGTCGAGGACACGAGCAGTACTTC | CAISRGHEQYF
few | TRBD2 | TRBJ2-3 | TRBV7-8 | TGTGCCAGCAGGCGGGACTACCCCACAGATACGCAGTATTTT | CASRRDYPTDTQYF
few | TRBD1 | TRBJ2-7 | TRBV20-1 | TGCAGTGCTACTCAGGGACAGGGTTTTATCGAGCAGTACTTC | CSATQGQGFIEQYF
many | . | TRBJ2-3 | TRBV7-2 | TGTGCCAGCAGCTCTCGACCAATTACTTCAGATACGCAGTATTTT | CASSSRPITSDTQYF
few | TRBD1 | TRBJ2-5 | TRBV29-1 | TGCAGCGTTGAAGGGGGGACAGACCAAGAGACCCAGTACTTC | CSVEGGTDQETQYF
. | TRBD1 | TRBJ1-1 | TRBV3-1 | TGTGCCAGCAGCCAATCCGACAGGGAAAATAGCGCTTTCTTT | CASSQSDRENSAFF
once | . | TRBJ2-1 | TRBV7-9 | TGTGCCAGCAGCTTACCCGCGCAGGCAGGGTCCTACAATGAGCAGTTCTTC | CASSLPAQAGSYNEQFF
few | TRBD2 | TRBJ2-3 | TRBV5-1 | TGCGCCAGCACAGGACTAGCGGGGGTAACAGATACGCAGTATTTT | CASTGLAGVTDTQYF
few | . | TRBJ2-1 | TRBV5-1 | TGCGCCAGCAGCTCGGGGACCTCCGGCGATGAGCAGTTCTTC | CASSSGTSGDEQFF
many | . | TRBJ2-7 | TRBV7-9 | TGTGCCAGCAGCTTTCAGGGTTCCTACGAGCAGTACTTC | CASSFQGSYEQYF
. | TRBD1 | TRBJ1-1 | TRBV6-5 | TGTGCCAGCAGCTATACCACAGGGGTGACTGAAGCTTTCTTT | CASSYTTGVTEAFF
. | TRBD1 | TRBJ1-1 | TRBV3-1 | TGTGCCAGCCGTAGGGGGCAGGGTTCTGAAGCTTTCTTT | CASRRGQGSEAFF
. | TRBD1 | TRBJ2-5 | TRBV15 | TGTGCCACCAACCCGACAGGGGGGTACCAAGAGACCCAGTACTTC | CATNPTGGYQETQYF
many | . | TRBJ1-2 | TRBV7-2 | TGTGCCAGCAGCTTAGAGGTCAGGGGAGCTAACTATGGCTACACCTTC | CASSLEVRGANYGYTF
many | . | TRBJ1-1 | TRBV4-2 | TGTGCCAGCAGCCAAAGAGAGGGAAACACTGAAGCTTTCTTT | CASSQREGNTEAFF
. | . | TRBJ2-5 | TRBV12-3/TRBV12-4 | TGTGCCAGAAGGACCGGCACTAGGGGACAGACCCAGTACTTC | CARRTGTRGQTQYF
. | . | TRBJ1-1 | TRBV9 | TGTGCCAGCAGCCCCTCTGCAACTGAAGCTTTCTTT | CASSPSATEAFF